The 10 T cell receptor beta chains reported below all come from one sample, sequenced in a study of neurological immune-mediated disorders. MiXCR was run by TCRdb on the 5' RACE reads, yielding one entry per CDR3 protein. The sample comprises 80,000 to 85,000 distinct CDR3 sequences, 2.5% to 3% of which are singletons, and roughly 1.2% rests with the top ten. Source material: PBMCs. Source of these receptors: a woman aged 25 to 39 with multiple sclerosis.

This clonotype showed up many times. The chain has TRBV27 and TRBJ2-7; D might be TRBD1 or TRBD2, each matching 5 bases. The V gene lost 5 bases and the J gene lost 5 bases, with 16 bases spanning the gap. This CDR3 contains 14 residues. Germline CDR1 is MNHEY and CDR2 is SMNVEV (reference sequence). CDR3 DNA sequence: TGTGCCAGCAGTACCCAAGGGGACGGGAACGAGCAGTACTTC. Its protein product is CASSTQGDGNEQYF.

This clonotype has at least ten counts. This chain links TRBV11-2 with TRBJ2-3, with 7 bases fitting TRBD2. Germline V gives CDR1 SGHAT, CDR2 FQNNGV. The CDR3 covers 13 residues. Germline trimming cut 10 bases from V and 0 bases from J; bases unmatched to any gene: 4. Here the CDR3 reads CATISGSTDTQYF. The CDR3 nucleotides read TGTGCCACAATTAGCGGGAGCACAGATACGCAGTATTTT.

This clonotype was detected many times. This sequence joins TRBV7-2 and TRBJ1-6; the D is unclear. V was pared by 1 base and J by 5 bases, with 9 bases between. The CDR3 totals 15 residues. Germline CDR1 and CDR2: SGHTA and FQGNSA. CDR3 DNA: TGTGCCAGCAGCTTAGGCGGCGGAAATAATTCACCCCTCCACTTT. Translating gives CASSLGGGNNSPLHF.

This clonotype occurred many times. The chain is built from TRBV5-1 and TRBJ2-7; unclear D gene. The CDR3 totals 14 residues. CDR1 and CDR2 (germline): SGHRS, YFSETQ. V was cut by 0 bases and J by 2 bases, with 9 bases left in between. CDR3 residues: CASSLGEIAYEQYF. CDR3 sequence (DNA): TGCGCCAGCAGCTTGGGCGAGATCGCCTACGAGCAGTACTTC.

This clonotype came up many times. The V and J genes are TRBV4-2 and TRBJ2-1; D perhaps matches TRBD2 (6 bases). This CDR3 contains 13 residues. The V end lost 3 bases, the J end lost 9 bases, and 12 bases lay between the germline ends. In germline, CDR1 is LGHNA, CDR2 YNFKEQ. The CDR3 region has the DNA TGTGCCAGCAGCCAGCATCGGGGGAGTGAGCAGTTCTTC. Translation gives CASSQHRGSEQFF.

This clonotype was counted ten times or more. V is TRBV28 and J is TRBJ2-3; possibly TRBD1 for D (6 bases). From germline, CDR1 is MDHEN and CDR2 SYDVKM. The CDR3 is 17 amino acids. The ends were cut back, 0 bases at V and 0 bases at J, with 13 bases in the middle. The CDR3 sequence is CASSLWVTGASTDTQYF. The DNA for the CDR3 is TGTGCCAGCAGTTTATGGGTGACAGGTGCTAGCACAGATACGCAGTATTTT.

This clonotype was recorded at least ten times. The CDR3 here is CASSPHPYEQYF. As DNA, the CDR3 is TGTGCCAGCAGTCCTCACCCCTACGAGCAGTACTTC. The J gene is TRBJ2-7, the V gene TRBV27, with D hard to call. CDR1 MNHEY and CDR2 SMNVEV come from the germline V gene (reference sequence). V gave up 5 bases and J gave up 2 bases, with 7 bases separating them. There are 12 residues in the CDR3.

This clonotype was recorded at least ten times. The chain joins TRBV5-5 to TRBJ2-5; D is undetermined. The germline CDR1 and CDR2 sequences are SGHKS and YYEKEE (reference sequence). The CDR3 extends over 15 amino acids. V lost 6 bases to trimming and J lost 4 bases, with 19 bases between them. The CDR3 is CASNTGVGIGETQYF. DNA of the CDR3: TGTGCCAGCAACACTGGGGTGGGAATAGGAGAGACCCAGTACTTC.

This clonotype was seen at least ten times. The chain uses TRBV12-3 or TRBV12-4 and TRBJ2-6; D might be TRBD1 or TRBD2, each matching 5 bases. V was cut by 5 bases and J by 4 bases, with 12 bases left in between. The CDR3 has 15 amino acids. CDR3: CASSQSGTGANVLTF. CDR3 bases: TGTGCCAGCAGTCAGTCGGGGACCGGGGCCAACGTCCTGACTTTC.

This clonotype was counted many times. The gene calls are TRBV9 and TRBJ2-3, with D maybe TRBD1 (5 bases). CDR1 is SGDLS and CDR2 is YYNGEE in the germline V gene. The CDR3 sequence is 15 residues long. Deletions cut 0 bases from V and 4 bases from J, with 12 bases between. CDR3 in amino acids: CASSVGRAVADTQYF. CDR3 nucleotides: TGTGCCAGCAGCGTAGGCAGGGCCGTCGCAGATACGCAGTATTTT.